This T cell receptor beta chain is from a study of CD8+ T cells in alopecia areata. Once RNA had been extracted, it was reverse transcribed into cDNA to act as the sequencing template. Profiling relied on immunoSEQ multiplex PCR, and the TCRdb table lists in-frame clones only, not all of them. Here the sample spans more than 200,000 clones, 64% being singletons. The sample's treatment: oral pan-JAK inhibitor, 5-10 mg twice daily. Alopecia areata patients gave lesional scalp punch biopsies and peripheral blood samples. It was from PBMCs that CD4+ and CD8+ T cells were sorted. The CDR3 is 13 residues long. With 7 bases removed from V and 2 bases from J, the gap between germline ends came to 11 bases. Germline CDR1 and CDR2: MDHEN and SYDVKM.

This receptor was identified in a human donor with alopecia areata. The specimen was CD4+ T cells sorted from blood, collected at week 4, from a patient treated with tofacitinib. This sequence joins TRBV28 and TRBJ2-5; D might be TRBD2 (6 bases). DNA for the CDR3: TGTGCCAGCAATGTAGCGGTACAAGAGACCCAGTACTTC. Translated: CASNVAVQETQYF.